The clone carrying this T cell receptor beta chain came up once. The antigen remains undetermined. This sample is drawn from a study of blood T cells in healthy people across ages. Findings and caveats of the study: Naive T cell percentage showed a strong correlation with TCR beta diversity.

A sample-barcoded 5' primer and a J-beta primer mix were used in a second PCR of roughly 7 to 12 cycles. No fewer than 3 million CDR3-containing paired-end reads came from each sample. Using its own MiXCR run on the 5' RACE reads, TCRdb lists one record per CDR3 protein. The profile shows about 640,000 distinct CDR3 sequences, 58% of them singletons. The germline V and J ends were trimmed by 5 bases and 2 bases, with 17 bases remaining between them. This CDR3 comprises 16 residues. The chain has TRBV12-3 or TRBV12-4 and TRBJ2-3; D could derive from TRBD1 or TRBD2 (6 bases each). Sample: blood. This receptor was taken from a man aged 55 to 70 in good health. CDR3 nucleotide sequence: TGTGCCAGCAGTCTGAATCAGGGGAGGATCACAGATACGCAGTATTTT. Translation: CASSLNQGRITDTQYF.